This T cell receptor beta chain was sequenced for a study of blood T cell repertoires in COVID-19. The CDR3 totals 14 residues. Looked up from germline, CDR1 is MNHEY and CDR2 is SVGEGT. V was shortened by 5 bases and J by 2 bases, with 12 bases between the two germline ends. This clone was recorded at least ten times. Per the original methods: How many nucleated cells were present was estimated from reference gene primer amplification. The repertoire was sequenced with immunoSEQ multiplex PCR; TCRdb's copy has only in-frame clones and lacks some. The V and J calls and clone size were taken over from that table, and D and trimming were inferred from the DNA. The sample comprises fewer than 150,000 clones, 85% to 90% of which are singletons, and approximately 5% rests with the top ten.

This receptor was identified in a woman in her sixties or seventies with COVID-19, enrolled during active disease. The chain is built from TRBV6-2 or TRBV6-3 and TRBJ2-5, with TRBD1 as a possible D gene (5 bases). The sample was peripheral blood. This CDR3 reads CASSRQLAQETQYF. In nucleotides, the CDR3 is TGTGCCAGCAGTCGACAGCTGGCTCAAGAGACCCAGTACTTC.